This T cell receptor (beta chain) was profiled in a study of T cells after yellow fever vaccination. General observations from the study: It was a weaker secondary response, yet one that peaked faster, at day 5 versus 15. Bulk-population clonotypes that are abundant could appear as contaminants in FACS-sorted repertoires. Re-detected after boosting: most primary clones, 96% of CD4 and roughly 88% of CD8.

The TCR cDNA carried a universal primer site and UMIs from 5'RACE template switching. MiXCR was run by TCRdb on the 5' RACE reads, yielding one entry per CDR3 protein. The table has under 300,000 distinct CDR3 sequences, around 13% seen once. V trimming: 4 bases; J trimming: 9 bases; junction bases outside the gene matches: 9. This CDR3 has 14 amino acids. Germline CDR1 reads SGHTA; CDR2 reads FQGNSA. This clonotype showed up just a few times. What it binds is not known. The TCR originated in a man in his thirties or forties who received the YFV17D yellow fever vaccine. Sequenced material: CD4+ T cells sorted from PBMCs, taken 45 days after the yellow fever booster vaccination. The chain recombines TRBV7-2 with TRBJ2-1; 7 bases line up with TRBD2. CDR3 sequence reads: CASSWGSSGGEQFF. The CDR3 coding sequence is TGTGCCAGCAGCTGGGGGTCTAGCGGTGGTGAGCAGTTCTTC.